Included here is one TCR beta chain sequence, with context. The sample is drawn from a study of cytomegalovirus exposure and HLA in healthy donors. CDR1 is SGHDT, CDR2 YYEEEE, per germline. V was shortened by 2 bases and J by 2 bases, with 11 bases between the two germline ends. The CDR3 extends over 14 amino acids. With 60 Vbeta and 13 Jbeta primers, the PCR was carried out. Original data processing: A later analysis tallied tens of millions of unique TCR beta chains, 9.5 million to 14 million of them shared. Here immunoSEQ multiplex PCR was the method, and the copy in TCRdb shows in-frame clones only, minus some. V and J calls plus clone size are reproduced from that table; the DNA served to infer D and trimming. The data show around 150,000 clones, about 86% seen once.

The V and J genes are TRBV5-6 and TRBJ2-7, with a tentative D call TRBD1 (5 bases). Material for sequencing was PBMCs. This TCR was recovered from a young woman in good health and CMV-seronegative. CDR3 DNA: TGTGCCAGCAGCTTAGGGGTTATCCCCTACGAGCAGTACTTC. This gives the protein CASSLGVIPYEQYF.